This T cell receptor beta chain stems from a study of shared clonotypes between healthy human individuals. It was around 0.3 ug DNA, 25,000 to 35,000 T cell genomes, that went into each replicate PCR of unsorted PBMC. Assay: immunoSEQ multiplex PCR; the TCRdb copy retains only in-frame clones and omits some. In the table there are 450,000 to 500,000 clones, roughly 80% of which are singletons. The CDR3 is 14 residues long. Per germline, CDR1 SGHRS and CDR2 YFSETQ. About this clone: This likely reflects a read error, since a far larger clone is one base away. The sample holds other DNA sequences that translate to the same CDR3.

Sequencing used PBMCs. The chain couples TRBV5-1 to TRBJ2-2, with TRBD1 identical over 7 bases. The clonotype comes from a woman aged 40 to 50 in good health. Some clones in this sample may be carry-over from other donors' samples. DNA for the CDR3: TGCGCTAGCAGCCCGGGACAGATCACCGGGGAGCTGTTTTTT. Its protein product is CASSPGQITGELFF.